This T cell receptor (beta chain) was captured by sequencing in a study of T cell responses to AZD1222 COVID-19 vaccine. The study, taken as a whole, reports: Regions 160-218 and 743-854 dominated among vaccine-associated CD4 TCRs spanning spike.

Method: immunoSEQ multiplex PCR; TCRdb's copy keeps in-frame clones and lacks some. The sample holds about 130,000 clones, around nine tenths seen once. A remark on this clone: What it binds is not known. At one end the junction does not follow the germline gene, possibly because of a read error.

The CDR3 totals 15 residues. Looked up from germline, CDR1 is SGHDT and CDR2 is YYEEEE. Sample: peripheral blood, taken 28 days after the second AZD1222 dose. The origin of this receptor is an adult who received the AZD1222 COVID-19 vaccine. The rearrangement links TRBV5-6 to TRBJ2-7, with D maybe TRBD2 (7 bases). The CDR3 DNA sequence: TGTGCCAGCATCTTGGGGGGGCTAGGCAACTACGAGCAGTACTTC. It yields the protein CASILGGLGNYEQYF. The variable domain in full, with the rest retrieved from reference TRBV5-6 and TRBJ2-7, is DAGVTQSPTHLIKTRGQQVTLRCSPKSGHDTVSWYQQALGQGPQFIFQYYEEEERQRGNFPDRFSGHQFPNYSSELNVNALLLGDSALYLCASILGGLGNYEQYFGPGTRLTVT.